This entry lists 12 T cell receptor beta chains sequenced from one sample in a study of neurological immune-mediated disorders. Via MiXCR, TCRdb re-called the 5' RACE reads, giving one row per CDR3 protein. Among about 58,000 distinct CDR3 sequences, about 3.4% were seen once, and the ten largest hold approximately 6.6%. Sequencing was carried out using PBMCs. All receptors come from a woman in her sixties with multiple sclerosis.

The table lists this clonotype with many counts. The J gene is TRBJ2-2, the V gene TRBV29-1; 9 nucleotides match TRBD1. The CDR3 is made up of 13 amino acids. After removal of 7 bases from V and 5 bases from J, the junction contained 5 bases not matched to a gene. The germline V gene encodes CDR1 SQVTM and CDR2 ANQGSEA. CDR3 nucleotide sequence: TGCAGCGCCGGACAGGGGTTGACCGGGGAGCTGTTTTTT. It encodes CSAGQGLTGELFF.

The table lists this clonotype with many counts. The chain recombines TRBV7-9 with TRBJ1-1, with D perhaps matching TRBD1 (5 bases). Trimming removed 4 bases from V and 0 bases from J, with 24 bases in between. CDR1 is SEHNR, CDR2 FQNEAQ, per germline (reference sequence). This CDR3 is built from 19 residues. CDR3 sequence reads: CASSSGTTVGSLLNTEAFF. The CDR3 DNA sequence: TGTGCCAGCAGCTCCGGGACGACGGTCGGCAGCCTACTGAACACTGAAGCTTTCTTT.

This clonotype was observed at least ten times. The genes are TRBV5-1 and TRBJ1-1; no clear D. Trimming stripped 0 bases from V and 2 bases from J, with 8 bases between. This CDR3 is 14 amino acids long. CDR1 and CDR2 from the germline V gene are SGHRS and YFSETQ. The CDR3 spells CASSLELINTEAFF. The CDR3 DNA follows: TGCGCCAGCAGCTTGGAGTTAATAAACACTGAAGCTTTCTTT.

This clonotype occurred many times. The V and J genes are TRBV5-6 and TRBJ1-4; the match to TRBD1 covers 12 bases. The CDR3 runs 14 residues. V lost 4 bases, J lost 11 bases, and 6 bases stayed unmatched. Germline CDR1 and CDR2: SGHDT and YYEEEE. The CDR3 nucleotides are TGTGCCAGCAGCAGACCGGGACAGGGGGCGAAACTGTTTTTT. It codes for CASSRPGQGAKLFF.

This clonotype was counted many times. The chain employs TRBV3-1 and TRBJ2-7, with D possibly being TRBD2 (7 bases). Germline CDR1 LGHDT, CDR2 YNNKEL (reference sequence). V lost 2 bases and J 2 bases, leaving 19 bases between the germline ends. The CDR3 consists of 17 residues. CDR3 region: CASSQSPTAGGPYEQYF. Written as DNA, the CDR3 is TGTGCCAGCAGCCAAAGCCCCACGGCCGGGGGGCCCTACGAGCAGTACTTC.

This clonotype was recorded at least ten times. CDR3 amino acids: CSVDRGGETQYF. CDR3 in DNA: TGCAGCGTTGACAGGGGAGGAGAGACCCAGTACTTC. The V call is TRBV29-1, the J call TRBJ2-5; D may be TRBD1 or TRBD2 (6 bases each). The ends were cut back, 3 bases at V and 4 bases at J, with 9 bases in the middle. The CDR3 is 12 residues long. CDR1 is SQVTM, CDR2 ANQGSEA, per germline.

This clonotype occurred many times. The chain couples TRBV20-1 to TRBJ1-1; D might be TRBD1 (6 bases). This CDR3 spans 14 amino acids. Trimming took 6 bases from V and 0 from J, leaving 14 bases between them. Germline CDR1 and CDR2: DFQATT and SNEGSKA (reference sequence). CDR3 amino acids: CSAKPGALNTEAFF. CDR3 in DNA: TGCAGTGCAAAGCCAGGGGCCCTGAACACTGAAGCTTTCTTT.

J is TRBJ2-3 and V is TRBV7-9, with 8 positions matching TRBD2. The J segment lost 2 bases and the V segment lost 6 bases, leaving 7 bases of the junction unmatched. CDR1 SEHNR and CDR2 FQNEAQ come from the germline V gene (reference sequence). The CDR3 loop spans 15 amino acids. The CDR3 loop reads CASRQRGGPTDTQYF. In DNA form, the CDR3 reads TGTGCCAGCAGACAACGGGGGGGACCCACAGATACGCAGTATTTT.

This clonotype was picked up many times. This rearrangement joins TRBV5-6 to TRBJ2-3; possible D gene TRBD1, 6 bases. Per the germline V gene, CDR1 is SGHDT and CDR2 is YYEEEE. The CDR3 loop spans 13 amino acids. V lost 4 bases to trimming and J lost 6 bases, with 12 bases between them. The CDR3 region has the DNA TGTGCCAGCAGCATGAACAGGGCCGATACGCAGTATTTT. It codes for CASSMNRADTQYF. Combining the CDR3 with reference TRBV5-6 and TRBJ2-3 gives the whole variable domain DAGVTQSPTHLIKTRGQQVTLRCSPKSGHDTVSWYQQALGQGPQFIFQYYEEEERQRGNFPDRFSGHQFPNYSSELNVNALLLGDSALYLCASSMNRADTQYFGPGTRLTVL.

This clonotype was observed at least ten times. The rearrangement joins TRBV5-1 to TRBJ1-1; no reliable D call. This CDR3 has 12 amino acids. Germline V lookup: CDR1 SGHRS, CDR2 YFSETQ. Trimming removed 4 bases from V and 6 bases from J, with 10 bases in between. CDR3 in amino acids: CASSHGYAEAFF. The CDR3 bases are TGCGCCAGCAGCCACGGGTACGCTGAAGCTTTCTTT.

At least ten counts were recorded for this clonotype. The chain links TRBV5-1 to TRBJ2-1; 8 positions match TRBD2. The V segment lost 6 bases and the J segment 8 bases; nucleotides outside the gene matches: 16. CDR1 and CDR2 from the germline V gene are SGHRS and YFSETQ. This CDR3 spans 16 amino acids. CDR3 nucleotide sequence: TGCGCCAGCACCCCTTCGGGGGGACTAGTAGGCTATGAGCAGTTCTTC. It specifies CASTPSGGLVGYEQFF.

In this sample, this clonotype turned up many times. The chain is built from TRBV5-1 and TRBJ1-4; D gene uncertain. Germline V gene sequence: CDR1 SGHRS, CDR2 YFSETQ. This CDR3 is built from 14 residues. V lost 0 bases to trimming and J lost 8 bases, with 11 bases between them. The CDR3 nucleotides read TGCGCCAGCAGCTTGGGGACGCTGGGGGAAAAACTGTTTTTT. It encodes CASSLGTLGEKLFF.